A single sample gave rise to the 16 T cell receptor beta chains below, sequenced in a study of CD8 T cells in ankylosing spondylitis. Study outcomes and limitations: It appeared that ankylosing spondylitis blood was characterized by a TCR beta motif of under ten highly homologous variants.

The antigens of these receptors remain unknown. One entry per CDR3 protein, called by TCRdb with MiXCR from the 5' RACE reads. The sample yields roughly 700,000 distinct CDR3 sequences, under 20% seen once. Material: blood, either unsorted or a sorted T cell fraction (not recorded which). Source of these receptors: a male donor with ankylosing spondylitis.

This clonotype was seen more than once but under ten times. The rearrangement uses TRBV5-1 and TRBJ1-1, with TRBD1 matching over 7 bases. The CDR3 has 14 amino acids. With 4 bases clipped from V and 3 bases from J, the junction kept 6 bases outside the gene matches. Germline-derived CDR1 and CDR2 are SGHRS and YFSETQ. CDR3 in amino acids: CASSTRGSDTEAFF. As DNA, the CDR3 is TGCGCCAGCAGCACCAGGGGGTCGGACACTGAAGCTTTCTTT.

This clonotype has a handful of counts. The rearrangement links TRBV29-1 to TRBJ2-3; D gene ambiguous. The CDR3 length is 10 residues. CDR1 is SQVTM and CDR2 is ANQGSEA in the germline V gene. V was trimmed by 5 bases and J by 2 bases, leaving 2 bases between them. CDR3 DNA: TGCAGCGTTACCACAGATACGCAGTATTTT. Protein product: CSVTTDTQYF.

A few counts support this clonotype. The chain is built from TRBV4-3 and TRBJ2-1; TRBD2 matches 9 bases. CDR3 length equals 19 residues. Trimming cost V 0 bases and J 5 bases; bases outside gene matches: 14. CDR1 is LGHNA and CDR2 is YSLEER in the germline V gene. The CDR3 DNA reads TGCGCCAGCAGCCAAGAAGGGTATGCTAGCGGGACCCTTCACAATGAGCAGTTCTTC. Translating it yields CASSQEGYASGTLHNEQFF.

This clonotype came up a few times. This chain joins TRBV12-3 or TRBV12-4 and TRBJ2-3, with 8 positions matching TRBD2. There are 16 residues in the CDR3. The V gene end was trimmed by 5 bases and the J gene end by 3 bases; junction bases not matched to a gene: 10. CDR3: CASSPRRRGGTDTQYF. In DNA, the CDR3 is TGTGCCAGCAGTCCCCGGAGGCGCGGGGGGACAGATACGCAGTATTTT.

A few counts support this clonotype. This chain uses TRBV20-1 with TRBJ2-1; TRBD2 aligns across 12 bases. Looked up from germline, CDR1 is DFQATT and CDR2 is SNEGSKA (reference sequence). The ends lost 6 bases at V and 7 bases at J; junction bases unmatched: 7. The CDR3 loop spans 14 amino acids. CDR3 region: CSAVGLAGGNEQFF. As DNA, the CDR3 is TGCAGTGCCGTGGGACTAGCGGGTGGTAATGAGCAGTTCTTC.

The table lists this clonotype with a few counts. CDR3 amino acids: CASSQGRDSSYEQYF. The CDR3, as DNA: TGTGCCAGCAGCCAAGGACGGGACTCAAGCTACGAGCAGTACTTC. The chain employs TRBV3-1 and TRBJ2-7; D might be TRBD2 (6 bases). The CDR3 runs 15 residues. CDR1 and CDR2 (germline): LGHDT, YNNKEL (reference sequence). Trimming cost V 1 base and J 3 bases, with 13 bases left between them.

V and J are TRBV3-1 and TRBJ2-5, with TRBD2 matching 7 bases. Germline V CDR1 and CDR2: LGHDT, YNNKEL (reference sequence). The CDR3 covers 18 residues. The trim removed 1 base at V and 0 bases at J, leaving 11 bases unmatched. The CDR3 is CASSQVGGVQGYQETQYF. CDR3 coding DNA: TGTGCCAGCAGCCAAGTTGGGGGGGTCCAAGGTTACCAAGAGACCCAGTACTTC.

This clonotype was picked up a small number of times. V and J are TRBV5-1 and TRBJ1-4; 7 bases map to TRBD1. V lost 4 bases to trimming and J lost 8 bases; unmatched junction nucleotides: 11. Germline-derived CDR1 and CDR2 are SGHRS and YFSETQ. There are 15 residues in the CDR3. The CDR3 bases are TGCGCCAGCAGCCAGTTCGCAGGGGGAGGAGAAAAACTGTTTTTT. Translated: CASSQFAGGGEKLFF.

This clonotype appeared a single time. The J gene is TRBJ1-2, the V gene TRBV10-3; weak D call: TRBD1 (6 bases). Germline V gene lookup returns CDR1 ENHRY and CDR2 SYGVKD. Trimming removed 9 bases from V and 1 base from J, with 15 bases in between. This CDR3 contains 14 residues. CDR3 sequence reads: CAILTDSDNYGYTF. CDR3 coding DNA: TGTGCCATTCTGACGGACAGTGATAACTATGGCTACACCTTC.

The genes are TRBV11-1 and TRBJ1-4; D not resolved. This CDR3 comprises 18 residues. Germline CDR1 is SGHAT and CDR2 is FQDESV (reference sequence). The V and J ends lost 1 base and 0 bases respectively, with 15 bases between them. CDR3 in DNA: TGTGCCAGCAGCTTAGAATACGGGCAGCCTGCAACTAATGAAAAACTGTTTTTT. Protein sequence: CASSLEYGQPATNEKLFF.

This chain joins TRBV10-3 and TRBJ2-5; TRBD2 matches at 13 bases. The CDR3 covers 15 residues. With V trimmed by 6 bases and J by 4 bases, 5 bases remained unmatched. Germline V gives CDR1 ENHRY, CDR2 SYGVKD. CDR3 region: CAIRGGTSGVETQYF. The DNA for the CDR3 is TGTGCCATCAGAGGAGGGACTAGCGGGGTAGAGACCCAGTACTTC.

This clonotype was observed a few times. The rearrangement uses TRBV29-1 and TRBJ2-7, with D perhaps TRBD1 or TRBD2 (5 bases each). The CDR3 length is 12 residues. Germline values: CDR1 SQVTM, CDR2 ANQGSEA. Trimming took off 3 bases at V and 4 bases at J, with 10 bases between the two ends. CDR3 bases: TGCAGCGTTGAGGGGGAGTTGTACGAGCAGTACTTC. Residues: CSVEGELYEQYF.

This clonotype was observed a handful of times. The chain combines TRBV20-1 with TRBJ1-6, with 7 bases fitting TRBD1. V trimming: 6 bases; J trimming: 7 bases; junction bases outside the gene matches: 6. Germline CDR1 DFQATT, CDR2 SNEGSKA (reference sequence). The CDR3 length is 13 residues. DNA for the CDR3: TGCAGTGCCCTGGAGGACAGGAATTCACCCCTCCACTTT. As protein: CSALEDRNSPLHF.

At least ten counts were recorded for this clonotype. CDR3 sequence (DNA): TGTGCCAGCAGTTTGGGACAGGGCGCAACTAATGAAAAACTGTTTTTT. Translation: CASSLGQGATNEKLFF. The chain links TRBV6-5 to TRBJ1-4; 9 bases are shared with TRBD1. CDR1 is MNHEY and CDR2 is SVGAGI in the germline V gene. V lost 4 bases and J lost 0; bases outside the gene matches: 3. The CDR3 is 16 residues long.

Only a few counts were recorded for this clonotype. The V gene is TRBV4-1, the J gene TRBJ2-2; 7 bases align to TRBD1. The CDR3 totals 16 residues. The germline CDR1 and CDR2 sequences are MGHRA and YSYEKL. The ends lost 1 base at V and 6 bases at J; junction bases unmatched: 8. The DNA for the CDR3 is TGCGCCAGCAGCCAAGGTCCCGGGACAGTACCCGGGGAGCTGTTTTTT. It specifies CASSQGPGTVPGELFF.

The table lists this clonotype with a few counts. The CDR3 DNA sequence: TGCGCCAGCAGTCGGAAAGGGTTGCCCTACGAGCAGTACTTC. It is translated as CASSRKGLPYEQYF. The chain carries TRBV5-1 and TRBJ2-7; D unclear. Germline V gene data show CDR1 as SGHRS and CDR2 as YFSETQ. There are 14 residues in the CDR3. The V end lost 5 bases, the J end lost 2 bases, and 14 bases lay between the germline ends.